These 17 T cell receptor beta chains share one sample of origin, sequenced in a study of blood T cell repertoires in COVID-19. The method was immunoSEQ multiplex PCR; TCRdb's version includes in-frame clones alone and lacks a portion of them. The sample lists 150,000 to 200,000 clones, more than 75% occurring once. Input material: PBMCs or T cells enriched from blood (not recorded which). All receptors derive from a woman aged 45-65 years with acute COVID-19.

The rearrangement joins TRBV16 to TRBJ2-7; 9 bases are a match to TRBD1. The trim removed 4 bases at V and 4 bases at J, leaving 2 bases unmatched. The CDR3 spans 13 residues. Germline V gene lookup returns CDR1 KGHSY and CDR2 FQNENV. In nucleotides, the CDR3 is TGTGCCAGCAGCCCGGACAGGGGTTACGAGCAGTACGTC. Protein: CASSPDRGYEQYV.

CDR3: CASSLLGQTASGANVLTF. CDR3 DNA sequence: TGTGCCAGCAGCTTACTGGGACAGACGGCCTCTGGGGCCAACGTCCTGACTTTC. The chain recombines TRBV7-2 with TRBJ2-6; 7 bases fit TRBD1. Germline V gene data show CDR1 as SGHTA and CDR2 as FQGNSA. The ends lost 2 bases at V and 0 bases at J; junction bases unmatched: 7. CDR3 size: 18 residues.

The chain uses TRBV7-2 and TRBJ1-2, with 9 bases lining up with TRBD1. CDR1 is SGHTA and CDR2 is FQGNSA in the germline V gene. V lost 3 bases, J lost 5 bases, and 10 bases stayed unmatched. This CDR3 has 16 amino acids. The CDR3 here is CASSFSTGGAGYGYTF. Written as DNA, the CDR3 is TGTGCCAGCAGCTTTTCTACAGGGGGCGCGGGGTATGGCTACACCTTC. The variable domain in full, completed from reference TRBV7-2 and TRBJ1-2, reads GAGVSQSPSNKVTEKGKDVELRCDPISGHTALYWYRQSLGQGLEFLIYFQGNSAPDKSGLPSDRFSAERTGGSVSTLTIQRTQQEDSAVYLCASSFSTGGAGYGYTFGSGTRLTVV.

This chain joins TRBV5-1 and TRBJ2-7; the match to TRBD2 covers 7 bases. The CDR3 has 17 residues. Germline V gene data show CDR1 as SGHRS and CDR2 as YFSETQ. V trimming: 1 base; J trimming: 7 bases; junction bases outside the gene matches: 17. The chain's CDR3 is CASSLCRQQEQAGEQYV. The CDR3 DNA reads TGCGCCAGCAGCTTGTGCCGTCAACAGGAACAAGCGGGAGAGCAGTACGTC.

This clone came up a few times. This chain joins TRBV6-5 and TRBJ1-6, with no clear D. Deletions cut 2 bases from V and 7 bases from J, with 12 bases between. Germline V gene data show CDR1 as MNHEY and CDR2 as SVGAGI. CDR3 size: 15 residues. The CDR3 sequence: CASSYVPQSNSPLHF. CDR3 coding DNA: TGTGCCAGCAGTTACGTCCCCCAGTCGAATTCACCCCTCCACTTT.

The sample holds one count of this clone. The V and J genes are TRBV24-1 and TRBJ2-4, with D perhaps matching TRBD1 (6 bases). Trimming left V 6 bases short and J 1 base short, with 12 bases between. The germline CDR1 and CDR2 sequences are KGHDR and SFDVKD. The CDR3 sequence is 15 residues long. This CDR3 is CATSLTGSAKNIQYF. In nucleotides, the CDR3 is TGTGCCACCAGTTTAACAGGGTCGGCCAAAAACATTCAGTACTTC.

This rearrangement joins TRBV6-2 or TRBV6-3 to TRBJ2-7, with 9 bases fitting TRBD2. Germline CDR1 and CDR2: MNHEY and SVGEGT. The CDR3 is 16 amino acids. V shed 4 bases and J 1 base; nucleotides not matched to a gene: 8. The CDR3 DNA sequence: TGTGCCAGCAGTTCAGCCCTAGCGGGGACTTCCTACGAGCAGTACGTC. Protein: CASSSALAGTSYEQYV.

V and J are TRBV16 and TRBJ1-3; weak D call: TRBD1 (5 bases). Trimming cost V 7 bases and J 0 bases, with 10 bases left between them. Germline CDR1 KGHSY, CDR2 FQNENV. The CDR3 covers 14 residues. CDR3 nucleotides: TGTGCCAGCATTGAGGACAACTCTGGAAACACCATATATTTT. Its translation is CASIEDNSGNTIYF.

The rearrangement links TRBV18 to TRBJ2-3; D might be TRBD1 (5 bases). There are 16 residues in the CDR3. Germline V gene data show CDR1 as KGHSH and CDR2 as LQKENI. V dropped 3 bases and J dropped 2 bases, with 15 bases sitting between them. The CDR3 DNA reads TGTGCCAGCTCACCCTTTAAGGGGCCCTCCACAGATACGCAGTATTTT. Its protein is CASSPFKGPSTDTQYF.

The CDR3 loop is CASSEALGAGPGYTF. The CDR3 DNA follows: TGTGCCAGCAGTGAAGCGCTGGGGGCAGGGCCGGGCTACACCTTC. This chain uses TRBV6-1 with TRBJ1-2, with D maybe TRBD1 (6 bases). Trimming removed 0 bases at V and 8 bases at J, with 16 bases between. Germline V gene lookup returns CDR1 MNHNS and CDR2 SASEGT. This CDR3 has 15 amino acids.

This clone was seen only once. V is TRBV9 and J is TRBJ2-3; 11 positions match TRBD2. The CDR3 is made up of 18 amino acids. Germline V CDR1 and CDR2: SGDLS, YYNGEE. V lost 1 base to trimming and J lost 1 base; unmatched junction nucleotides: 8. CDR3 nucleotides: TGTGCCAGCAGCGTAAGTTCTAGCGGGGGGCTACGCACAGATACGCAGTATTTT. This translates into CASSVSSSGGLRTDTQYF.

This clone was counted only a few times. The chain links TRBV2 to TRBJ1-2, with 10 bases lining up with TRBD1. V was clipped by 7 bases and J by 6 bases; unmatched bases: 5. CDR1 and CDR2 from the germline V gene are SNHLY and FYNNEI. CDR3 length: 13 residues. The CDR3 DNA follows: TGTGCCAGCACCGTCGGGACAGGGGATGGCTACACCTTC. It is translated as CASTVGTGDGYTF. Full variable domain (outside the CDR3, taken from reference TRBV2 and TRBJ1-2): EPEVTQTPSHQVTQMGQEVILRCVPISNHLYFYWYRQILGQKVEFLVSFYNNEISEKSEIFDDQFSVERPDGSNFTLKIRSTKLEDSAMYFCASTVGTGDGYTFGSGTRLTVV.

There are a few counts of this clone. CDR3 nucleotide sequence: TGTGCCAGCACCCCATCCGCTCCCGGGTATGGCTACACCTTC. Translating gives CASTPSAPGYGYTF. V gene TRBV11-1 combines with J gene TRBJ1-2; D is uncertain. Trimming pared 7 bases from V and 5 bases from J, leaving 17 bases between. Germline V gene data show CDR1 as SGHAT and CDR2 as FQDESV (reference sequence). The CDR3 is 14 amino acids.

This sequence joins TRBV3-1 (or the pseudogene TRBV3-2) and TRBJ1-2; D is perhaps TRBD1 (5 bases). Germline loops: CDR1 LGHDT, CDR2 YNNKEL (reference sequence). The CDR3 is 15 residues long. Trimming left V 0 bases short and J 7 bases short, with 15 bases between. The CDR3 DNA is TGTGCCAGCAGCCAAGATGGTCGGGGGGAATTTGGCTACACCTTC. Protein sequence: CASSQDGRGEFGYTF.

This clone was recorded a few times. This chain connects TRBV28 to TRBJ1-5; no clear D. This CDR3 spans 13 amino acids. The ends were cut back, 1 base at V and 7 bases at J, with 8 bases in the middle. The V gene's germline CDR1 is MDHEN and CDR2 SYDVKM. This CDR3 is CASSLSGIQPQHF. The CDR3 DNA reads TGTGCCAGCAGTTTATCGGGGATCCAGCCCCAGCATTTT.

This chain uses TRBV28 with TRBJ2-3; D is possibly TRBD1 (5 bases). There are 15 residues in the CDR3. Per the germline V gene, CDR1 is MDHEN and CDR2 is SYDVKM. Trimming left V 4 bases short and J 4 bases short, with 15 bases between. CDR3 coding DNA: TGTGCCAGCAGTTGGCAGGGTGTGGGCCCAGATACGCAGTATTTT. It is translated as CASSWQGVGPDTQYF.

CDR3 DNA: TGTGCCAGCAGTCCAAGGACAGGGGGGCCCTACAATGAGCAGTTCTTC. Amino acids: CASSPRTGGPYNEQFF. V gene TRBV28 combines with J gene TRBJ2-1, with TRBD1 identical over 10 bases. The CDR3 is made up of 16 amino acids. Germline V CDR1 and CDR2: MDHEN, SYDVKM. Trimming at V came to 5 bases and at J to 2 bases, leaving 6 bases not matched to a gene.